The 9 T cell receptor beta chains below all came from one sample that was sequenced in a study of blood T cells in healthy people across ages. With a J-beta primer mix and a sample-barcoded 5' primer, a second PCR ran about 7 to 12 cycles. TCRdb reanalysed the 5' RACE reads using MiXCR and keeps one entry per CDR3 protein. Of 1,500,000 or so distinct CDR3 sequences listed, roughly 43% were seen once; the top ten hold approximately 4.1%. The sample comprised blood. The receptors derive from a woman aged 18-29 years in good health.

This clonotype was recorded a few times. The CDR3 DNA reads as TGTGCCAGCAGCTTAATGAGCGGGAGGGCCATTGAGCAGTTCTTC. Translating it yields CASSLMSGRAIEQFF. This chain connects TRBV7-3 to TRBJ2-1; the match to TRBD2 covers 10 bases. CDR1 SGHTA and CDR2 FQGTGA come from the germline V gene. CDR3 length equals 15 residues. The V segment lost 1 base and the J segment 9 bases; nucleotides outside the gene matches: 6.

The chain uses TRBV29-1 and TRBJ2-5; TRBD2 matches at 11 bases. This CDR3 has 15 residues. J lost 11 bases, V lost 7 bases, and 18 bases had no gene match. CDR1 and CDR2 from the germline V gene are SQVTM and ANQGSEA. CDR3 loop: CSGYGRLAGTGEQYF. CDR3 DNA: TGCAGCGGTTACGGAAGACTAGCGGGAACCGGTGAGCAGTACTTC. Drawing the rest from reference TRBV29-1 and TRBJ2-5, the complete variable domain is SAVISQKPSRDICQRGTSLTIQCQVDSQVTMMFWYRQQPGQSLTLIATANQGSEATYESGFVIDKFPISRPNLTFSTLTVSNMSPEDSSIYLCSGYGRLAGTGEQYFGPGTRLLVL.

The chain couples TRBV12-3 or TRBV12-4 to TRBJ1-1; a weak D match, TRBD1 (6 bases). The CDR3 extends over 15 amino acids. V lost 5 bases and J lost 8, with 21 bases in between. CDR3 sequence (DNA): TGTGCCAGCAGTCTGAGTTCTTCAGGGGCGCCCGAAGCTTTCTTT. Amino acid sequence: CASSLSSSGAPEAFF.

The chain is built from TRBV27 and TRBJ1-1; TRBD1 agrees at 7 bases. Germline-derived CDR1 and CDR2 are MNHEY and SMNVEV (reference sequence). Trimming cost V 8 bases and J 4 bases; bases outside gene matches: 10. This CDR3 comprises 14 residues. Here the CDR3 reads CASLPTGASTEAFF. CDR3 in DNA: TGTGCCAGCCTTCCCACAGGGGCCTCCACTGAAGCTTTCTTT.

This chain links TRBV9 with TRBJ1-2; 7 nucleotides align to TRBD1. Trimming at V came to 1 base and at J to 1 base, leaving 13 bases not matched to a gene. Germline lookup yields CDR1 SGDLS and CDR2 YYNGEE. The length of the CDR3 is 18 residues. This CDR3 reads CASSVTRDSNPFNYGYTF. CDR3 DNA sequence: TGTGCCAGCAGCGTAACCCGGGACAGCAACCCTTTTAACTATGGCTACACCTTC.

This chain uses TRBV9 with TRBJ2-2; 7 nucleotides match TRBD2. Germline V gene lookup returns CDR1 SGDLS and CDR2 YYNGEE. CDR3 size: 15 residues. The V segment lost 2 bases and the J segment 4 bases; nucleotides outside the gene matches: 5. This chain's CDR3 is CASSVRAGSTGELFF. In DNA form, the CDR3 reads TGTGCCAGCAGCGTCCGAGCGGGGAGCACCGGGGAGCTGTTTTTT.

The V call is TRBV20-1, the J call TRBJ2-5; 14 positions agree with TRBD2. The CDR3 spans 16 residues. Germline loops: CDR1 DFQATT, CDR2 SNEGSKA (reference sequence). The trim removed 5 bases at V and 3 bases at J, leaving 8 bases unmatched. The CDR3 protein is CSAPRLAGGAKETQYF. CDR3 coding DNA: TGCAGTGCTCCTCGACTAGCGGGAGGGGCAAAAGAGACCCAGTACTTC.

The V and J genes are TRBV3-1 and TRBJ1-1, with D unclear. The CDR3 sequence is 13 residues long. The germline V and J ends were trimmed by 5 bases and 3 bases, with 10 bases remaining between them. Germline CDR1 and CDR2: LGHDT and YNNKEL (reference sequence). The CDR3 DNA sequence: TGTGCCAGCAGCAGCACCCCGGACACTGAAGCTTTCTTT. Amino acids: CASSSTPDTEAFF.

V is TRBV6-6 and J is TRBJ2-1; no clear D. Germline values: CDR1 MNHNY, CDR2 SVGAGI (reference sequence). The CDR3 has 12 amino acids. V was clipped by 6 bases and J by 11 bases, with 14 bases between them. CDR3 in DNA: TGTGCCAGCAGCGGTAGGTCTGAAAAGCAGTTCTTC. It is translated as CASSGRSEKQFF.